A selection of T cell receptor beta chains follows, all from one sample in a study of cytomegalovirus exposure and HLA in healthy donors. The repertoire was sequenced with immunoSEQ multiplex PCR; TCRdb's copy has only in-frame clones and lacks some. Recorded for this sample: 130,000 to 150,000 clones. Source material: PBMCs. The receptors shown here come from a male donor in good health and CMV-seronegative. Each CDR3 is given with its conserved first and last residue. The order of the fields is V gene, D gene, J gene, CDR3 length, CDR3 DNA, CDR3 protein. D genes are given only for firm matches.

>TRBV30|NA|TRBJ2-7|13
TGTGCCTGGAGTGGAGGGCCTTCCTACGAGCAGTACTTC
CAWSGGPSYEQYF
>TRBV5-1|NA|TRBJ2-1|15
TGCGCCAGCAGCTTATGGGGGGACCTCTACAATGAGCAGTTCTTC
CASSLWGDLYNEQFF
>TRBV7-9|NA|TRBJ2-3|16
TGTGCCAGCAGCGCATCGACAGGAGGTGGGACAGATACGCAGTATTTT
CASSASTGGGTDTQYF
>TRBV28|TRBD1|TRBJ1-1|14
TGTGCCAGCAGCATCCCCCGGACAGGGGTTGACGCTTTCTTT
CASSIPRTGVDAFF
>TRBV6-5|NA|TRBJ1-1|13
TGTGCCAGCAGTTTCCAACAGAACACTGAAGCTTTCTTT
CASSFQQNTEAFF
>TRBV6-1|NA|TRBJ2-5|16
TGTGCCAGCAGTGGTAGGGGTGGAGGGGATGAAGAGACCCAGTACTTC
CASSGRGGGDEETQYF
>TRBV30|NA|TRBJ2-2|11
TGTGCCTGGACTCGTTTCGGGGAGCTGTTTTTT
CAWTRFGELFF
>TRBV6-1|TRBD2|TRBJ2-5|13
TGTGCCGGATTGACTAGCGGGAAGGAGACCCAGTACTTC
CAGLTSGKETQYF
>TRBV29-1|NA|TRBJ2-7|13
TGCAGCGTTGTGGCGGGTTCCGCCTACGAGCAGTACTTC
CSVVAGSAYEQYF
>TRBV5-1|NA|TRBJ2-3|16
TGCGCCAGCAGCTTGTCTGGACAGCTCTCAGTAGATACGCAGTATTTT
CASSLSGQLSVDTQYF
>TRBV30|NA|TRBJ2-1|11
TGTGCCTCGTCCCCGGGAAACGAGCAGTTCTTC
CASSPGNEQFF
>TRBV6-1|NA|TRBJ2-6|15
TGTGCCAGCAGCCGGGACTTCTCTGGGGCCAACGTCCTGACTTTC
CASSRDFSGANVLTF
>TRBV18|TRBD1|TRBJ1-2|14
TGTGCCAGCTCACCAGAGGGACAGGGTTATGGCTACACCTTC
CASSPEGQGYGYTF
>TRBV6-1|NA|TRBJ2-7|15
TGTGCCAGCGAAGGAGGGTCCGTGATTCAATACGAGCAGTACTTC
CASEGGSVIQYEQYF
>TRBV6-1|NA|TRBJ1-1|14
TGTGCCAGCAGTGAATCACTAATGAACACTGAAGCTTTCTTT
CASSESLMNTEAFF
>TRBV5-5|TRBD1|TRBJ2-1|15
TGTGCCAGCAGCCTGGGTTTTGGGACAGGGAATGAGCAGTTCTTC
CASSLGFGTGNEQFF
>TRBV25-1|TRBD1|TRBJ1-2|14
TGTGCCAGCAGTGCGCCGGGACAGAACTATGGCTACACCTTC
CASSAPGQNYGYTF
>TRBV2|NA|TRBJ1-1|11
TGTGCCGGTAGCCTGAACACTGAAGCTTTCTTT
CAGSLNTEAFF
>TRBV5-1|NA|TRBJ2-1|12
TGCGCCAGCAGCCCCTCAGACAATGAGCAGTTCTTC
CASSPSDNEQFF
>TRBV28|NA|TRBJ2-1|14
TGTGCCAGCAGGATGGACATCTTATACAATGAGCAGTTCTTC
CASRMDILYNEQFF
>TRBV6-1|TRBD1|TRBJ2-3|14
TGTGCCAGCACCGGGACAGGGGGCGACGATACGCAGTATTTT
CASTGTGGDDTQYF
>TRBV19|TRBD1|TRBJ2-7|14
TGTGCCAGTAGGCCTACAGGGGCGGTCTACGAGCAGTACTTC
CASRPTGAVYEQYF
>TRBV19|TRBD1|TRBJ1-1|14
TGTGCCAGCCGGAGTGCGCAGGGGGCCACTGAAGCTTTCTTT
CASRSAQGATEAFF
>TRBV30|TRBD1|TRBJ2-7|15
TGTGCCTGGAGTGGATCGAAAGACAGGGTCTACGAGCAGTACTTC
CAWSGSKDRVYEQYF
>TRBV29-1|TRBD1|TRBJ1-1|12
TGCAGCGGTAAGACAGGGTTCACTGAAGCTTTCTTT
CSGKTGFTEAFF
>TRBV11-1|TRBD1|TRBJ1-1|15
TGTGCCAGCAGCTCTCACAGGGGGCGGAACACTGAAGCTTTCTTT
CASSSHRGRNTEAFF
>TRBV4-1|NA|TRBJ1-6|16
TGCGCCAGCAGCCAAGATCCTCGCGCGCTGCTCTCACCCCTCCACTTT
CASSQDPRALLSPLHF
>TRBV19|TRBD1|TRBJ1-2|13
TGTGCCAGTAGGAGCGACAGGGCCGCTGGCTACACCTTC
CASRSDRAAGYTF
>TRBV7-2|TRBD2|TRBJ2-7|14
TGTGCCAGCAGCTTAGCTAGGACTAGCGGCGAGCAGTACTTC
CASSLARTSGEQYF
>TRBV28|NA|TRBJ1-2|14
TGTGCCATTCTCGACAGCGCAGCTAACTATGGCTACACCTTC
CAILDSAANYGYTF
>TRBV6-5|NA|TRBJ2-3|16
TGTGCCAGCAGTTACTCGATTACTACTAGCACAGATACGCAGTATTTT
CASSYSITTSTDTQYF
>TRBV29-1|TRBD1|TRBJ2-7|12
TGCAGCGTTGCGGACAGGGTCTACGAGCAGTACTTC
CSVADRVYEQYF
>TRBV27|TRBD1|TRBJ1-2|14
TGTGCCAGCAGTTCGGTAGGGGGCTACTATGGCTACACCTTC
CASSSVGGYYGYTF
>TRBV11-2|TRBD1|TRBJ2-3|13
TGTGCCAGCCGGCGGACAGGGGGGGATACGCAGTATTTT
CASRRTGGDTQYF
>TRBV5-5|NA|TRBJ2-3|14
TGTGCCAGCAGCAGGACAGATAGCACAGATACGCAGTATTTT
CASSRTDSTDTQYF
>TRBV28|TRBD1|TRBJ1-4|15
TGTGCCAGCAGTCCCAGGACAGGGTTTGGGGAAAAACTGTTTTTT
CASSPRTGFGEKLFF
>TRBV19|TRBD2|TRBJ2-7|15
TGTGCCAGTAGTTGGACTAGCGGGAACTCCTACGAGCAGTACTTC
CASSWTSGNSYEQYF
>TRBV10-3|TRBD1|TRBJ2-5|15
TGTGCCATCAATGACCGGGACAGGCAACAAGAGACCCAGTACTTC
CAINDRDRQQETQYF
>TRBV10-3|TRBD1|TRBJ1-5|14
TGTGCCATCAGCAGGGGGATAGGGGATCAGCCCCAGCATTTT
CAISRGIGDQPQHF
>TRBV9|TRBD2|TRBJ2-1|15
TGTGCCAGCAGCGTGGCGGGAGCCTCCTACAATGAGCAGTTCTTC
CASSVAGASYNEQFF
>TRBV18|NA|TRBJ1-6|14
TGTGCCAGCTCACCGGGCCAAAATAATTCACCCCTCCACTTT
CASSPGQNNSPLHF
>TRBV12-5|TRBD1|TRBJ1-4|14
TGTGCTAGTGGCACTACGACAGGGGGTGAAAAACTGTTTTTT
CASGTTTGGEKLFF
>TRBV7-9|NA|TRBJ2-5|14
TGTGCCAGCAGCCCGGGGGAGTACCAAGAGACCCAGTACTTC
CASSPGEYQETQYF
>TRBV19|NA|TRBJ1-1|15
TGTGCCAGTACCTCTGGGCCGGGGAGGAACACTGAAGCTTTCTTT
CASTSGPGRNTEAFF
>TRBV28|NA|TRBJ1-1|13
TGTGCCAGCAGCCCCGACAGTTCCACTGAAGCTTTCTTT
CASSPDSSTEAFF
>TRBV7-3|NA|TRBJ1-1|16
TGTGCCAGCAGCCCTAACAGGGTTCTGGGGGTGACTGAAGCTTTCTTT
CASSPNRVLGVTEAFF
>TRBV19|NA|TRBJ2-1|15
TGTGCCAGTACCTTCAGGGCGGATTCCTACAATGAGCAGTTCTTC
CASTFRADSYNEQFF
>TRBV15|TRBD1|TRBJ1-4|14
TGTGCCACCAGCAGGGCAGGACAGGTCGAAAAACTGTTTTTT
CATSRAGQVEKLFF
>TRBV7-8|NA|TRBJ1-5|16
TGTGCCAGCAGCTTAGCGTTGGGAGGGGACCGTCAGCCCCAGCATTTT
CASSLALGGDRQPQHF